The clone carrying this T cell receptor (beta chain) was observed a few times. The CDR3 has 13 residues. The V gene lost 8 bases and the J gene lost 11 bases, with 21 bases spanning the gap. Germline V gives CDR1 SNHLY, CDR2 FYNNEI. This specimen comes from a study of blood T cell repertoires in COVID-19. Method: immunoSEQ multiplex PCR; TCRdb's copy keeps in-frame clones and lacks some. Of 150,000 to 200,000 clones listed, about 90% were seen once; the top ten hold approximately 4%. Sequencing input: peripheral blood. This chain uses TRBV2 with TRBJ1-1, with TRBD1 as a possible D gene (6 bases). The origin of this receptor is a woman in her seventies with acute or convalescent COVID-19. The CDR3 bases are TGTGCCAGCCGGAAAGCAGGGGACCGGAAGGCTTTCTTT. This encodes CASRKAGDRKAFF.